This TCR beta chain was identified during a study of cytomegalovirus exposure and HLA in healthy donors. Germline V gene data show CDR1 as SQVTM and CDR2 as ANQGSEA. The CDR3 runs 14 residues. J was trimmed by 2 bases and V by 6 bases; bases with no gene match: 5. Study results and caveats: Excluded: some indistinguishable V segments such as TRBV6-2 and TRBV6-3. Despite most TCR sequences being rare, some public TCRs occurred in many donors. Accurate prediction of HLA-A and HLA-B alleles (for most subjects) was reportedly achieved from TCR beta sequences.

This clone was seen more than once but under ten times. Its specificity is not known. PCR primers comprised 60 Vbeta and 13 Jbeta primers. Sequencing used immunoSEQ multiplex PCR; TCRdb keeps in-frame clones, though not all of them. The data contain roughly 67,000 clones, about 71% of them singletons. This TCR derives from a man between 60 and 75 years old in good health and CMV-seropositive. This sequence joins TRBV29-1 and TRBJ2-2; 8 bases map to TRBD2. Sequencing was carried out using PBMCs. The chain's CDR3 is CSVRAGVNTGELFF. The CDR3 DNA reads as TGCAGCGTGAGAGCGGGAGTCAACACCGGGGAGCTGTTTTTT.